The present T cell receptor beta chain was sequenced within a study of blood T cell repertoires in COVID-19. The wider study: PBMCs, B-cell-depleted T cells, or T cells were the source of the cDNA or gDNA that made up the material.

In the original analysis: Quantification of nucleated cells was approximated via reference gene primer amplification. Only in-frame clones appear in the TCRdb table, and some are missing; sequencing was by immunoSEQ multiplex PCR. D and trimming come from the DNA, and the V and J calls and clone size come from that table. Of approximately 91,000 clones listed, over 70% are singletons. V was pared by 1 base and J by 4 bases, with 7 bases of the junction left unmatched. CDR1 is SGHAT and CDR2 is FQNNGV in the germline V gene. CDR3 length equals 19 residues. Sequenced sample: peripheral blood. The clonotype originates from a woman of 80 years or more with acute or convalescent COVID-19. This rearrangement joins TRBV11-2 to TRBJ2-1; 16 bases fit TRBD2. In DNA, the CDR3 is TGTGCCAGCAGCTTAGTTCCGGGACTAGCGGGAGGGAGATACAATGAGCAGTTCTTC. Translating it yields CASSLVPGLAGGRYNEQFF.